This entry lists 31 T cell receptor beta chains sequenced from one sample in a study of blood T cell repertoires in COVID-19. Repertoires were generated with immunoSEQ multiplex PCR, while TCRdb's copy carries only in-frame clones and drops some. The data show tens of thousands of clones, 65% to 85% seen once. The sample taken for sequencing was peripheral blood. The receptor source for this set is a man in his 70s with acute or convalescent COVID-19.

The chain has TRBV12-3 or TRBV12-4 and TRBJ2-5, with D possibly being TRBD2 (6 bases). V lost 6 bases and J lost 5, with 13 bases in between. The CDR3 has 13 amino acids. The CDR3 DNA reads TGTGCCAGCAGGAAACGGGCGGGGGAGACCCAGTACTTC. This sequence encodes CASRKRAGETQYF.

This clone was observed a single time. The chain couples TRBV11-2 to TRBJ1-3; TRBD1 aligns across 7 bases. J lost 4 bases, V lost 3 bases, and 3 bases had no gene match. From germline, CDR1 is SGHAT and CDR2 FQNNGV. The CDR3 spans 14 residues. The CDR3 sequence: CASSFLRGGNTIYF. CDR3 nucleotides: TGTGCCAGCAGCTTTCTCAGGGGGGGAAACACCATATATTTT.

This clone has a count of ten or more. The rearrangement links TRBV7-9 to TRBJ1-5, with TRBD1 matching 10 bases. The length of the CDR3 is 16 residues. Germline-derived CDR1 and CDR2 are SEHNR and FQNEAQ (reference sequence). V shed 5 bases and J 1 base; nucleotides not matched to a gene: 5. CDR3 loop: CASSTGQGGSNQPQHF. CDR3 coding DNA: TGTGCCAGCAGCACAGGACAGGGGGGGAGCAATCAGCCCCAGCATTTT. Filled out from reference TRBV7-9 and TRBJ1-5, the complete variable domain reads DTGVSQNPRHKITKRGQNVTFRCDPISEHNRLYWYRQTLGQGPEFLTYFQNEAQLEKSRLLSDRFSAERPKGSFSTLEIQRTEQGDSAMYLCASSTGQGGSNQPQHFGDGTRLSIL.

The genes are TRBV15 and TRBJ1-3, with D uncertain. The V and J ends lost 0 bases and 0 bases respectively, with 6 bases between them. Germline CDR1 is LNHNV and CDR2 is YYDKDF (reference sequence). CDR3 length: 15 amino acids. CDR3 amino acids: CATSRDRFSGNTIYF. CDR3 coding DNA: TGTGCCACCAGCAGAGACAGATTCTCTGGAAACACCATATATTTT. The variable domain in full, with the rest retrieved from reference TRBV15 and TRBJ1-3, is DAMVIQNPRYQVTQFGKPVTLSCSQTLNHNVMYWYQQKSSQAPKLLFHYYDKDFNNEADTPDNFQSRRPNTSFCFLDIRSPGLGDTAMYLCATSRDRFSGNTIYFGEGSWLTVV.

The chain combines TRBV7-6 with TRBJ2-2, with unresolved D. This CDR3 region has 16 residues. CDR1 and CDR2 (germline): SGHVS, FNYEAQ. The V and J ends lost 4 bases and 4 bases respectively, with 16 bases between them. The CDR3 reads CASSSEASLGTGELFF. In DNA form, the CDR3 reads TGTGCCAGCAGCTCCGAGGCGAGTTTGGGCACCGGGGAGCTGTTTTTT.

CDR3 amino acids: CASSRSGTTSEQYF. The CDR3 bases are TGTGCCAGCAGCCGATCCGGGACGACTAGCGAGCAGTACTTC. The J gene is TRBJ2-7, the V gene TRBV11-2; a possible D gene is TRBD2 (6 bases). Per the germline V gene, CDR1 is SGHAT and CDR2 is FQNNGV. Trimming shortened V by 5 bases and J by 6 bases, and 17 bases separated the two germline ends. The CDR3 contains 14 residues.

The genes are TRBV18 and TRBJ2-1; 8 bases fit TRBD1. This CDR3 region has 16 residues. Trimming removed 4 bases from V and 7 bases from J; junction bases left unmatched: 12. Germline CDR1 reads KGHSH; CDR2 reads LQKENI. This CDR3 reads CASSRDGTGGYNEQFF. CDR3 sequence (DNA): TGTGCCAGCTCACGGGATGGCACAGGGGGGTATAATGAGCAGTTCTTC.

The CDR3 spells CASSMDPSTGGYNQPQHF. CDR3 in DNA: TGTGCCAGTAGTATGGATCCCTCGACAGGGGGCTACAATCAGCCCCAGCATTTT. The gene calls are TRBV19 and TRBJ1-5; 10 bases are shared with TRBD1. V shed 3 bases, J shed 3 bases, and the junction held 11 bases outside the gene matches. The germline gives CDR1 LNHDA, CDR2 SQIVND (reference sequence). This CDR3 is built from 18 residues.

The chain combines TRBV28 with TRBJ1-5, with 9 bases fitting TRBD1. Germline CDR1 MDHEN, CDR2 SYDVKM. Trimming removed 5 bases from V and 11 bases from J; junction bases left unmatched: 4. The CDR3 is 12 residues long. CDR3 DNA: TGTGCCAGCAGTGAAGACAGGGGGTCCCAGCATTTT. Residues: CASSEDRGSQHF. The variable domain in full, with the rest retrieved from reference TRBV28 and TRBJ1-5, is DVKVTQSSRYLVKRTGEKVFLECVQDMDHENMFWYRQDPGLGLRLIYFSYDVKMKEKGDIPEGYSVSREKKERFSLILESASTNQTSMYLCASSEDRGSQHFGDGTRLSIL.

V and J are TRBV29-1 and TRBJ2-7, with TRBD1 as a possible D gene (6 bases). V shed 6 bases and J shed 3 bases, with 9 bases lying between them. The CDR3 is 11 amino acids. The germline CDR1 and CDR2 sequences are SQVTM and ANQGSEA. This chain's CDR3 is CSVQGSYEQYF. The CDR3 DNA is TGCAGCGTGCAGGGGAGCTACGAGCAGTACTTC.

V and J are TRBV21-1 and TRBJ2-3; TRBD2 was called by the table and not checked on the DNA. TRBV21-1 is shown as a pseudogene. The CDR3 is 13 residues long. CDR3 DNA: TGTGCCAGCGCACCTTCGTCCGGTGATACGCAGTATTTT. Its translation: CASAPSSGDTQYF.

This clone was counted once. This rearrangement joins TRBV29-1 to TRBJ1-2; no definite D call. V was cut by 5 bases and J by 3 bases, with 13 bases left in between. The germline gives CDR1 SQVTM, CDR2 ANQGSEA. This CDR3 has 13 amino acids. CDR3 sequence: CSVIVAAYYGYTF. Written as DNA, the CDR3 is TGCAGCGTTATTGTGGCTGCTTACTATGGCTACACCTTC.

The chain couples TRBV11-2 to TRBJ2-5; D possibly corresponds to TRBD2 (6 bases). The germline gives CDR1 SGHAT, CDR2 FQNNGV. The length of the CDR3 is 14 residues. V gave up 5 bases and J gave up 5 bases, with 15 bases separating them. The CDR3 DNA follows: TGTGCCAGCAGCCCTGCTGGGAGGATGGAGACCCAGTACTTC. This translates into CASSPAGRMETQYF.

The rearrangement links TRBV12-3 or TRBV12-4 to TRBJ1-3; weak D call: TRBD1 (6 bases). The V gene lost 5 bases and the J gene lost 12 bases, with 17 bases spanning the gap. The CDR3 spans 13 residues. The CDR3 loop is CASSPYPRGHIYF. The CDR3 DNA reads as TGTGCCAGCAGTCCCTACCCCAGGGGCCACATATATTTT.

The chain joins TRBV19 to TRBJ1-5; D not certain. With 5 bases removed from V and 5 bases from J, the gap between germline ends came to 13 bases. This CDR3 is 14 amino acids long. Germline V lookup: CDR1 LNHDA, CDR2 SQIVND (reference sequence). CDR3 residues: CASSRGTVHQPQHF. Here the CDR3 DNA reads TGTGCCAGTAGTCGGGGTACCGTCCATCAGCCCCAGCATTTT.

This clone appeared a single time. This rearrangement joins TRBV7-9 to TRBJ1-1; weak D call: TRBD1 (5 bases). CDR1 SEHNR and CDR2 FQNEAQ come from the germline V gene (reference sequence). The CDR3 is 13 amino acids. The V end lost 0 bases, the J end lost 3 bases, and 5 bases lay between the germline ends. The CDR3 protein is CASSLAGDTEAFF. The CDR3 bases are TGTGCCAGCAGCTTAGCAGGGGACACTGAAGCTTTCTTT.

V gene TRBV6-2 or TRBV6-3 combines with J gene TRBJ1-6, with TRBD1 matching 10 bases. The CDR3 covers 15 residues. After removal of 5 bases from V and 11 bases from J, the junction contained 9 bases not matched to a gene. CDR1 MNHEY and CDR2 SVGEGT come from the germline V gene. The CDR3 protein is CASSLLGTGVPPLHF. DNA for the CDR3: TGTGCCAGCAGTCTACTTGGGACAGGGGTTCCACCCCTCCACTTT.

The chain recombines TRBV18 with TRBJ2-7; 9 bases are shared with TRBD1. Germline V CDR1 and CDR2: KGHSH, LQKENI. This CDR3 is 17 amino acids long. J was trimmed by 5 bases and V by 2 bases; bases with no gene match: 13. CDR3 residues: CASSPTRGQGTTHEQYF. The CDR3 nucleotides read TGTGCCAGCTCACCAACCCGGGGACAGGGAACGACCCACGAGCAGTACTTC. The full variable domain, with the rest looked up from reference TRBV18 and TRBJ2-7, is NAGVMQNPRHLVRRRGQEARLRCSPMKGHSHVYWYRQLPEEGLKFMVYLQKENIIDESGMPKERFSAEFPKEGPSILRIQQVVRGDSAAYFCASSPTRGQGTTHEQYFGPGTRLTVT.

This chain connects TRBV28 to TRBJ1-2; 9 nucleotides align to TRBD1. Losses at the gene ends were 2 bases for V and 8 bases for J; bases not matched to a gene: 12. The CDR3 covers 16 residues. Germline V gene data show CDR1 as MDHEN and CDR2 as SYDVKM. The CDR3 DNA reads as TGTGCCAGCAGTTTAGGGACAGGGTTCCCGAGTGGGGGCTACACCTTC. Protein: CASSLGTGFPSGGYTF.

CDR3: CASSLGGDQPQHF. The CDR3 region has the DNA TGTGCCAGCAGTTTAGGGGGAGATCAGCCCCAGCATTTT. This chain connects TRBV12-3 or TRBV12-4 to TRBJ1-5, with D uncertain. The CDR3 sequence is 13 residues long. The V end was cut by 1 base, the J end by 5 bases, with 6 bases between.

The chain links TRBV19 to TRBJ1-1, with D possibly matching TRBD1 (5 bases). The V and J ends lost 4 bases and 3 bases respectively, with 9 bases between them. The CDR3 runs to 13 residues. CDR1 LNHDA and CDR2 SQIVND come from the germline V gene (reference sequence). The CDR3 DNA is TGTGCCAGTAGTACAGGGTTGGACACTGAAGCTTTCTTT. Translated, it gives CASSTGLDTEAFF.

J is TRBJ2-1 and V is TRBV14; perhaps TRBD2 as D (6 bases). The germline CDR1 and CDR2 sequences are SGHDN and FVKESK. The CDR3 contains 13 residues. V lost 8 bases, J lost 9 bases, and 17 bases lay in between. The CDR3 nucleotides read TGTGCCAGCGCAAGCGGGTCTAGGATTGAGCAGTTCTTC. It is translated as CASASGSRIEQFF.

This chain links TRBV28 with TRBJ1-4; D may be TRBD1 (5 bases). CDR3 length equals 15 residues. The V gene's germline CDR1 is MDHEN and CDR2 SYDVKM. Deletions cut 6 bases from V and 5 bases from J, with 16 bases between. The CDR3 coding sequence is TGTGCCAGCAGCTACGGGGGATGGGAGAATGAAAAACTGTTTTTT. Its translation is CASSYGGWENEKLFF.

V usage is TRBV6-5 and J usage is TRBJ2-7, with D perhaps TRBD2 (6 bases). Trimming took off 8 bases at V and 3 bases at J, with 8 bases between the two ends. Per germline, CDR1 MNHEY and CDR2 SVGAGI. There are 11 residues in the CDR3. The CDR3 spells CASRGLYEQYF. The CDR3 DNA reads as TGTGCCAGCCGGGGACTCTACGAGCAGTACTTC.

The chain joins TRBV9 to TRBJ2-3; TRBD2 agrees at 7 bases. The CDR3 is 15 amino acids. The germline CDR1 and CDR2 sequences are SGDLS and YYNGEE. V lost 6 bases and J lost 6; bases outside the gene matches: 13. The CDR3 loop is CASTALAGAADTQYF. The CDR3 nucleotides read TGTGCCAGCACCGCGTTGGCGGGAGCGGCCGATACGCAGTATTTT.

The V gene is TRBV4-1, the J gene TRBJ1-6; 10 bases map to TRBD1. Unmatched junction bases numbered 9, after V lost 4 bases and J lost 9 bases. The CDR3 is 16 amino acids. The V gene's germline CDR1 is MGHRA and CDR2 YSYEKL. The CDR3 nucleotides are TGCGCCAGCAGCCGTTTAGACGGGACAGGGGTTTCACCCCTCCACTTT. Protein sequence: CASSRLDGTGVSPLHF.

This rearrangement joins TRBV27 to TRBJ1-4, with a tentative D call TRBD1 (5 bases). In germline, CDR1 is MNHEY, CDR2 SMNVEV (reference sequence). The V end was cut by 3 bases, the J end by 5 bases, with 10 bases between. The CDR3 is made up of 14 amino acids. CDR3 DNA: TGTGCCAGCAGTTTGGGGCGGTTGAATGAAAAACTGTTTTTT. The encoded protein is CASSLGRLNEKLFF. Full variable domain (missing parts from reference TRBV27 and TRBJ1-4): EAQVTQNPRYLITVTGKKLTVTCSQNMNHEYMSWYRQDPGLGLRQIYYSMNVEVTDKGDVPEGYKVSRKEKRNFPLILESPSPNQTSLYFCASSLGRLNEKLFFGSGTQLSVL.

This clone was observed once. The chain joins TRBV18 to TRBJ2-7; D perhaps matches TRBD2 (5 bases). Per germline, CDR1 KGHSH and CDR2 LQKENI. The CDR3 extends over 14 amino acids. The V end was cut by 2 bases, the J end by 7 bases, with 15 bases between. CDR3 in DNA: TGTGCCAGCTCACCAAATTCGAGGGAGCGGGAGCAGTACTTC. Its translation is CASSPNSREREQYF.

This chain connects TRBV24-1 to TRBJ1-1, with 9 positions matching TRBD1. Germline V gives CDR1 KGHDR, CDR2 SFDVKD. J was trimmed by 3 bases and V by 9 bases; bases with no gene match: 7. The length of the CDR3 is 14 residues. The CDR3 DNA reads as TGTGCCACCCTTTCACAGGGGGCGGACACTGAAGCTTTCTTT. Translation: CATLSQGADTEAFF.

The chain has TRBV18 and TRBJ2-5; D not resolved. V lost 0 bases to trimming and J lost 3 bases, with 11 bases between them. The CDR3 has 15 amino acids. In germline, CDR1 is KGHSH, CDR2 LQKENI. The DNA of the CDR3 is TGTGCCAGCTCACCACCTCAAGCACGCGAAGAGACCCAGTACTTC. Protein product: CASSPPQAREETQYF.

This clone has more than one count but fewer than ten. This sequence joins TRBV6-2 or TRBV6-3 and TRBJ2-1, with 11 positions matching TRBD2. Per the germline V gene, CDR1 is MNHEY and CDR2 is SVGEGT. V lost 0 bases to trimming and J lost 4 bases; unmatched junction nucleotides: 11. The CDR3 length is 19 residues. CDR3 nucleotide sequence: TGTGCCAGCAGTTACTCGATGGGACTAGCGGAAACGAGGTACAATGAGCAGTTCTTC. Protein: CASSYSMGLAETRYNEQFF.